This T cell receptor beta chain was identified in a study of blood T cells in healthy people across ages (dated by TCRdb to about 2015). Regarding the research as a whole: In model experiments, template switching captured roughly one uniquely barcoded TCR beta cDNA molecule for every two T cells. Age-related changes in TCR beta repertoire diversity were measured in the study by deep sequencing normalized with unique cDNA molecular identifiers. Donors of different ages were randomly distributed across sequencing lanes to avoid experimental bias. Two additional independent replicas of 1 million unique cDNA reads from the same blood draw were analyzed for two donors (one aged 18 to 29 and one aged 80 or older). The donors were split into four age groups: young (average 16 years), middle-aged (roughly 39), aged (approximately 60) and long-lived (roughly 77).

General findings and caveats noted by the study authors: Since profiling was done on bulk unsorted PBMCs, naive and antigen-experienced compartments could not be conclusively compared. As age increased, observed TCR beta diversity per million T cells dropped in a roughly linear way, and a significant reduction was already evident by age 40. Total diversity estimates from one million sequenced T cells were considered lower bounds and underestimates. Compared with the aged group, the long-lived group had more naive CD4+ T cells, fewer expanded clones and increased TCR diversity, a pattern suggesting age selection. The CMV infection status of donors was not known, potentially confounding age-related changes in expanded clonotypes. Observed TCR beta diversity correlated strongly with the percentage of naive T cells measured by flow cytometry.

Remarks on this clonotype: Its antigen is currently not known. The input lacks base qualities; no much larger clone sits a single base away.

Systemically healthy Caucasian individuals from Russia, 39 in total and aged about 6 to 95 years, were included as donors. About 10 milliliters of peripheral blood were drawn from each donor into EDTA-treated Vacutainer tubes. PBMCs were isolated by Ficoll-Paque density-gradient centrifugation, with at least 7 million obtained per sample. Total RNA was extracted from PBMCs with Trizol reagent, with at least 5.5 micrograms obtained per sample. Naive CD45RAhigh/CD27high T cell percentages were measured by flow cytometry on a PBMC aliquot from every donor. Library preparation used 5' RACE. The sample was run on an Illumina HiSeq 2500. A second PCR of about 7 to 12 cycles was run with a J-beta primer mix and a sample-barcoded 5' primer. A template-switch 5' adaptor carrying 12 random nucleotides introduced a unique molecular identifier onto each TCR beta cDNA molecule. At least 2.5 million CDR3-containing paired-end reads were obtained from each sample. The Mint cDNA synthesis kit, primed by a TRBC-specific oligonucleotide, was used to synthesize first-strand cDNA from all RNA. After uracil-DNA glycosylase treatment, a first 18-cycle PCR used universal primers M1SS and BC2_uni_R on all cDNA. The authors processed their data as follows. Each sample was normalized by randomly selecting 1 million high-quality reads, each carrying a distinct molecular identifier. Instead of being binned into consensus sequences, reads that shared molecular identifiers were thrown out. MiTCR, set to a Q25 quality threshold and the strictest error-elimination algorithm, was used for CDR3 identification, clonotype clustering and error correction. A nonparametric unseen species model with Euler transformation was used to estimate a lower bound on total TCR beta diversity. TCRdb reprocessing: public reads trimmed at Q25 with fastp, clones called with MiXCR, in-frame beta chains kept. Every distinct CDR3 protein forms one entry, paired with its most common genes and DNA. TCRdb, not the authors, supplied the V and J calls. Here the sample has hundreds of thousands of distinct CDR3 sequences; 58% occur a single time. The ten largest make up 35% to 40% of the sample.

V trim: 3 bases; J trim: 2 bases; unmatched bases: 11. From its cysteine to its phenylalanine, the CDR3 spans 17 amino acids. The DNA shown is the 51-base CDR3, in frame from base 1. The CDR1 and CDR2 encoded by the germline V gene are MGHRA and YSYEKL. The chain was built from TRBV4-1 and TRBJ2-5; 8 junctional bases match TRBD2. The sample taken for sequencing was blood. This clonotype was obtained from a man between 60 and 75 years old in good health. The bases read TGCGCCAGCAGCCACGTTGGGGGTAGCGGGGCACAAGAGACCCAGTACTTC. It codes for CASSHVGGSGAQETQYF.